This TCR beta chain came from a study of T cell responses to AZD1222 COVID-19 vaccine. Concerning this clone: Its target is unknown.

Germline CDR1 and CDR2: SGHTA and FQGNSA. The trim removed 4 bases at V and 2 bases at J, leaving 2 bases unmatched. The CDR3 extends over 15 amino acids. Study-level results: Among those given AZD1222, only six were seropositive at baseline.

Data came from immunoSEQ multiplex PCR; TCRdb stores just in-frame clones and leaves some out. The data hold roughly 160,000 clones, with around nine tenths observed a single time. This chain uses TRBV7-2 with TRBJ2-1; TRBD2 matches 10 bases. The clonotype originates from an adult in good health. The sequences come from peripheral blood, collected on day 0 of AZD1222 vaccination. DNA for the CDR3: TGTGCCAGCAGCTCAGCGGGGGGGCCCTACAATGAGCAGTTCTTC. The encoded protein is CASSSAGGPYNEQFF.